These T cell receptor beta chains were read from a single sample in a study of regulatory T cells in long-lasting Graves disease. TCRdb redid the calling of the multiplex PCR reads with MiXCR, one entry per CDR3 protein. The table lists 400,000 to 500,000 distinct CDR3 sequences, about 22% of them singletons. This sample comprised peripheral blood mononuclear cells (PBMCs), obtained when the disease was refractory, from a patient treated with antithyroid drugs. The receptor set was obtained from a female donor with Graves disease. Each CDR3 is given with its conserved first and last residue. The D gene is left open where the match is weak. Clone size, where shown, is once, few, many, or a class for clones that have expanded.

abundance: many
v_gene: TRBV28
j_gene: TRBJ2-7
d_gene: .
CDR3nt: TGTGCCAGCCGCGAGGGGGACGAGCAGTACTTC
CDR3aa: CASREGDEQYF

abundance: few
v_gene: TRBV19
j_gene: TRBJ1-1
d_gene: .
CDR3nt: TGTGCCAGTAGTATCGGTCCGATCACTGAAGCTTTCTTT
CDR3aa: CASSIGPITEAFF

abundance: .
v_gene: TRBV6-2/TRBV6-3
j_gene: TRBJ1-6
d_gene: .
CDR3nt: TGTGCCAGCAGTTACTCGGTCCTTAGGGGATCACCCCTCCACTTT
CDR3aa: CASSYSVLRGSPLHF

abundance: many
v_gene: TRBV6-1
j_gene: TRBJ2-7
d_gene: .
CDR3nt: TGTGCCAGCAGCCCTCGAGAGGGTTACGAGCAGTACTTC
CDR3aa: CASSPREGYEQYF

abundance: .
v_gene: TRBV20-1
j_gene: TRBJ1-4
d_gene: .
CDR3nt: TGCAGTGCTCGTGACAGAGAAAAACTGTTTTTT
CDR3aa: CSARDREKLFF

abundance: .
v_gene: TRBV7-9
j_gene: TRBJ2-2
d_gene: TRBD2
CDR3nt: TGTGCCAGCAGCCCCGCCCCCGGGACTAGCGGGGGGCGGGGGGGGACCGGGGAGCTGTTTTTT
CDR3aa: CASSPAPGTSGGRGGTGELFF

abundance: .
v_gene: TRBV27
j_gene: TRBJ1-6
d_gene: .
CDR3nt: TGTGCCAGCTCACCCACATCCTCCAATTCACCCCTCCACTTT
CDR3aa: CASSPTSSNSPLHF

abundance: few
v_gene: TRBV19
j_gene: TRBJ1-4
d_gene: TRBD1
CDR3nt: TGTGCCAGTAGTCCCGGGGGACAGGGAGGAGCGGCGTTCAATGAAAAACTGTTTTTT
CDR3aa: CASSPGGQGGAAFNEKLFF

abundance: many
v_gene: TRBV14
j_gene: TRBJ1-2
d_gene: .
CDR3nt: TGTGCCAGCAGCCTCGGACAGAAATATGGCTACACCTTC
CDR3aa: CASSLGQKYGYTF

abundance: .
v_gene: TRBV27
j_gene: TRBJ2-3
d_gene: .
CDR3nt: TGTGCCAGCCGTCGCGGTCGGGATACGCAGTATTTT
CDR3aa: CASRRGRDTQYF

abundance: many
v_gene: TRBV13
j_gene: TRBJ1-4
d_gene: .
CDR3nt: TGTGCCAGCAGCTTGAAGGGGCTTAAAGAAAAACTGTTTTTT
CDR3aa: CASSLKGLKEKLFF

abundance: few
v_gene: TRBV13
j_gene: TRBJ1-1
d_gene: .
CDR3nt: TGTGCCAGCAGGTCTTGGCTGCTGAACACTGAAGCTTTCTTT
CDR3aa: CASRSWLLNTEAFF

abundance: many
v_gene: TRBV6-5
j_gene: TRBJ2-5
d_gene: .
CDR3nt: TGTGCCAGCAGTTATACAGGGCTCGAGACCCAGTACTTC
CDR3aa: CASSYTGLETQYF

abundance: .
v_gene: TRBV24-1
j_gene: TRBJ1-2
d_gene: TRBD1
CDR3nt: TGTGCCACCAGTGAACCGGACAGGGATCATGGCTACACCTTC
CDR3aa: CATSEPDRDHGYTF